This T cell receptor beta chain stems from a study of blood T cell repertoires in COVID-19. Study background: T cells, B-cell-depleted T cells, or PBMCs supplied cDNA or gDNA.

CDR3 size: 14 residues. Looked up from germline, CDR1 is ENHRY and CDR2 is SYGVKD. V was clipped by 4 bases and J by 4 bases; unmatched bases: 2. Libraries were prepared by immunoSEQ multiplex PCR; TCRdb keeps only in-frame clonotypes and omits some of them. Of 65,000 to 75,000 clones listed, around 80% are singletons. The sample consisted of peripheral blood. The clonotype comes from a man of 80 years or more with acute or convalescent COVID-19. This chain joins TRBV10-3 and TRBJ2-2, with 8 bases aligning to TRBD1. The CDR3: CAISGQGSTGELFF. The CDR3 DNA follows: TGTGCCATCAGTGGACAGGGGAGCACCGGGGAGCTGTTTTTT.